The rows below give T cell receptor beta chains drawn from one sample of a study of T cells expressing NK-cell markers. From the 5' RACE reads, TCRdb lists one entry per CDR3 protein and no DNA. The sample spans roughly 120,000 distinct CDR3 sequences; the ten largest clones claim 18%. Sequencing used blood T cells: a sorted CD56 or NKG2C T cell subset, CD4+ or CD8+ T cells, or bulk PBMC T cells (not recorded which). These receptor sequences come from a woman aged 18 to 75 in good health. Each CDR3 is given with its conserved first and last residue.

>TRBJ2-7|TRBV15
CATSSGRGYEQYF
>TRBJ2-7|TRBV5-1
CASSLAEGASYEQYF
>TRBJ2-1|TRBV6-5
CASSSPGGTYNEQFF
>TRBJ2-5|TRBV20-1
CSARGTSGAETQYF
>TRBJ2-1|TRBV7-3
CASSPGLRNEQFF
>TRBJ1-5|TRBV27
CASSLSIDRNQPQHF
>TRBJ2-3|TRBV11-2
CASSDRDWRFTDTQYF
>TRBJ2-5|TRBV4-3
CASSQDITYQGKETQYF
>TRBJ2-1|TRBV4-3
CASSQDIAGYNEQFF
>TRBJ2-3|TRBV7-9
CASTMAGRGPTDTQYF
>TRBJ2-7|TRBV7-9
CASSGDSTYEQYF
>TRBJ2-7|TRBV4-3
CASSPGLAGGPGSYEQYF
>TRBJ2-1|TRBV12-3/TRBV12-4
CASTGENEQFF
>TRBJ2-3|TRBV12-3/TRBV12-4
CASRGLRTTTDTQYF
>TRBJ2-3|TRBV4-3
CASSQERGTTDTQYF